This paragraph covers one TCR beta chain sequence. What it recognizes is unknown. These data originate in a study of blood T cells in healthy people across ages. General observations from the study: Since the PBMCs were unsorted, naive and antigen-experienced cells could not be conclusively compared. Diversity estimates drawn from one million T cells were deemed underestimates. Not knowing donor CMV status may have confounded expanded clonotype changes.

The CDR3 contains 15 residues. Germline CDR1 and CDR2: SGDLS and YYNGEE. Trimming at V came to 0 bases and at J to 5 bases, leaving 4 bases not matched to a gene. Samples each yielded at least 5.5 micrograms of total RNA. Combining a sample-barcoded 5' primer with a J-beta primer mix, a second PCR ran for roughly 7 to 11 cycles. MiXCR, run by TCRdb on the 5' RACE reads, gives a single entry per CDR3 protein. The sample records roughly 2 million distinct CDR3 sequences, about 50% being singletons. This TCR was sampled from a woman between 40 and 55 years old in good health. The sample was blood. This chain joins TRBV9 and TRBJ2-3; 9 bases agree with TRBD2. DNA of the CDR3: TGTGCCAGCAGCGTAGCTAGCGGGGTTTTAGATACGCAGTATTTT. Protein sequence: CASSVASGVLDTQYF.